This T cell receptor (beta chain) was found in a study of blood T cell repertoires in COVID-19. Across the whole study: The analysed material was cDNA or gDNA that came from T cells, B-cell-depleted T cells, or PBMCs.

In the source study's methods: It was from reference gene primer amplification that nucleated cell counts were estimated. Profiling relied on immunoSEQ multiplex PCR, and the TCRdb table lists in-frame clones only, not all of them. Clone size and the V and J calls come from that table; the DNA yielded D and trimming. Of a few hundred thousand clones listed, 85% are singletons. The CDR3 totals 14 residues. The junction had 7 bases not matched to a gene; V was cut back by 3 bases and J by 5 bases. The germline gives CDR1 DFQATT, CDR2 SNEGSKA (reference sequence). This clone was detected a few times. Sequenced: peripheral blood. The chain links TRBV20-1 to TRBJ1-5; 7 bases fit TRBD1. The TCR was taken from a woman aged 70-85 years with COVID-19, enrolled during active disease. The CDR3: CSASLDREYQPQHF. CDR3 in DNA: TGCAGTGCTAGTCTAGACAGGGAATATCAGCCCCAGCATTTT.